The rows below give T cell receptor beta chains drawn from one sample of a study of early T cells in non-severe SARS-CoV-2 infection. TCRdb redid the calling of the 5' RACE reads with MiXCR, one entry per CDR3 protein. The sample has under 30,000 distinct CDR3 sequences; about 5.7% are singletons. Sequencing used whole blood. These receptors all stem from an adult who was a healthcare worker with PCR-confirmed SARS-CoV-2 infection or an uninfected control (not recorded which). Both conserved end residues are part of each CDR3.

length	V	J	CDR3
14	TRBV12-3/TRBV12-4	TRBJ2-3	CASSFMRGSDTQYF
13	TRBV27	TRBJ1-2	CASSFDRGNGYTF
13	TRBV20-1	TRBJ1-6	CSARFMADGSLHF
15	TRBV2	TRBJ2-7	CASSDPRLPGNEQYF
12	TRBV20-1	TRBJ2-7	CSASGVSYEQYF
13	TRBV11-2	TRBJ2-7	CASSLGTDYEQYF
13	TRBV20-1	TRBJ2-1	CSARDQRADEQFF
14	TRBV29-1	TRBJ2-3	CSVNPGGVTDTQYF
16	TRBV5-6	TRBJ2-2	CASSLLGQGRTGELFF
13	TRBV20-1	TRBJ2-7	CSARDLLAGEQYF
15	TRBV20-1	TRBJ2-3	CSAGRPSGRTDTQYF
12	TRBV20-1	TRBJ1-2	CSAREGPYGYTF
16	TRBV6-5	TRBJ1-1	CASSYGEGLGNTEAFF
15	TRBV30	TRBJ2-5	CAWGRLAGVQETQYF
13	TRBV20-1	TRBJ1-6	CSARQGPNSPLHF
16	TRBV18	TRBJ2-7	CASSPPWTSGRDEQYF
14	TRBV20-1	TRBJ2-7	CSAGRLAGGYEQYF
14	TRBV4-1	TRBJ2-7	CASSRVAGPYEQYF
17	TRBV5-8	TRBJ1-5	CASSYPAWGSSNQPQHF
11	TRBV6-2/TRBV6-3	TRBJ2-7	CASSPAYEQYF
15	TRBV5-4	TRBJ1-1	CASSLGPGGGTEAFF
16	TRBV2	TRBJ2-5	CASSEMRQGANSAQYF
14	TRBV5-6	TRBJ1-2	CASSLTGNSAGYTF